Below are 9 T cell receptor beta chains sequenced from a single sample in a study of response to subunit inactivated influenza vaccine. TCRdb itself ran the RT-PCR reads through MiXCR, one entry per CDR3 protein. The table includes around 580,000 distinct CDR3 sequences, 13% to 15% detected once. The source was PBMCs from blood, collected roughly 12 days after vaccination. These TCRs come from a man aged 45-65 years who received an inactivated influenza vaccine.

At least ten counts were recorded for this clonotype. The rearrangement uses TRBV18 and TRBJ2-2; no clear D gene. CDR1 is KGHSH and CDR2 is LQKENI in the germline V gene. CDR3 length equals 13 residues. V shed 3 bases and J shed 0 bases, with 2 bases lying between them. The CDR3 sequence is CASSPSNTGELFF. The DNA of the CDR3 is TGTGCCAGCTCACCGTCGAACACCGGGGAGCTGTTTTTT.

This clonotype was observed a handful of times. The chain uses TRBV6-6 and TRBJ2-1; the D gene is possibly TRBD2 (6 bases). Germline V CDR1 and CDR2: MNHNY, SVGAGI (reference sequence). The CDR3 extends over 13 amino acids. The V end lost 7 bases, the J end lost 2 bases, and 9 bases lay between the germline ends. This chain's CDR3 is CASISGPYNEQFF. The DNA for the CDR3 is TGTGCCAGCATTAGCGGCCCCTACAATGAGCAGTTCTTC.

This clonotype appeared a few times. The rearrangement uses TRBV30 and TRBJ2-5; 7 nucleotides align to TRBD1. The junction had 2 bases not matched to a gene; V was cut back by 0 bases and J by 4 bases. The CDR3 has 13 residues. Germline lookup yields CDR1 GTSNPN and CDR2 SVGIG (reference sequence). The CDR3 sequence: CAWSVAGGETQYF. In DNA form, the CDR3 reads TGTGCCTGGAGTGTAGCAGGGGGAGAGACCCAGTACTTC.

A few counts support this clonotype. This sequence joins TRBV20-1 and TRBJ1-1; 7 bases align to TRBD1. The CDR3 is made up of 13 amino acids. V gave up 7 bases and J gave up 0 bases; unmatched junction bases: 5. The germline V gene encodes CDR1 DFQATT and CDR2 SNEGSKA (reference sequence). As DNA, the CDR3 is TGCAGTGGAGGACAGGTAGTGAACACTGAAGCTTTCTTT. Protein product: CSGGQVVNTEAFF.

This clonotype was recorded at least ten times. This rearrangement joins TRBV5-1 to TRBJ2-3, with D possibly matching TRBD2 (6 bases). The CDR3 has 14 amino acids. Trimming took 0 bases from V and 5 from J, leaving 10 bases between them. Looked up from germline, CDR1 is SGHRS and CDR2 is YFSETQ. The CDR3: CASSLGVAEDTQYF. Here the CDR3 DNA reads TGCGCCAGCAGCTTGGGAGTAGCGGAAGATACGCAGTATTTT.

This clonotype was counted a few times. The chain carries TRBV7-9 and TRBJ2-3; D is perhaps TRBD2 (5 bases). From germline, CDR1 is SEHNR and CDR2 FQNEAQ (reference sequence). V was shortened by 0 bases and J by 3 bases, with 10 bases between the two germline ends. This CDR3 region has 15 residues. This CDR3 reads CASSLANGGTDTQYF. Here the CDR3 DNA reads TGTGCCAGCAGCTTAGCGAACGGAGGTACAGATACGCAGTATTTT.

The chain links TRBV4-3 to TRBJ1-2; tentatively, D is TRBD1 (6 bases). Germline CDR1 LGHNA, CDR2 YSLEER. V dropped 3 bases and J dropped 1 base, with 9 bases sitting between them. The CDR3 sequence is 14 residues long. The CDR3 reads CASSQLQGNYGYTF. The CDR3 DNA follows: TGCGCCAGCAGCCAGCTACAGGGTAACTATGGCTACACCTTC.

This clonotype has a count of ten or more. V gene TRBV12-3 or TRBV12-4 combines with J gene TRBJ2-2; D is uncertain. The germline V and J ends were trimmed by 3 bases and 1 base, with 12 bases remaining between them. This CDR3 is 16 amino acids long. The CDR3 loop reads CASSFGLFENTGELFF. CDR3 nucleotides: TGTGCCAGCAGTTTTGGTTTATTCGAGAACACCGGGGAGCTGTTTTTT.

CDR3 DNA: TGTGCCAGCAGTCAGTACAGAGGCTTAGCCAAAAACATTCAGTACTTC. It yields the protein CASSQYRGLAKNIQYF. The chain links TRBV2 to TRBJ2-4; D uncertain. V was cut by 5 bases and J by 0 bases, with 14 bases left in between. The germline gives CDR1 SNHLY, CDR2 FYNNEI. This CDR3 region has 16 residues.